This T cell receptor (beta chain) derives from a study of CD8+ T cells in alopecia areata. Study at large: Severity among treated patients was scored by the percentage of scalp area affected.

Extraction of RNA preceded its reverse transcription into cDNA, which served as the sequencing template. Repertoires were generated with immunoSEQ multiplex PCR, while TCRdb's copy carries only in-frame clones and drops some. The sample has about 140,000 clones, about 86% seen once. This clone appeared once. Its antigen is unidentified. A junction end diverges from the germline sequence, so it may reflect a read error. CDR3 length: 16 amino acids. Germline values: CDR1 SSHAT, CDR2 FNYEAQ (reference sequence). Study-wide findings and caveats: Higher clonality and more expanded CD8+ clones appeared in lesional than normal scalp. Because one nonresponder was included, the link of baseline CD8+ expansion to response is considered uncertain. A large proportion of expanded lesional clones were detected persisting in scalp and blood during tofacitinib.

This sample's treatment: oral pan-JAK inhibitor, 5-10 mg twice daily. The specimen was CD8+ T cells sorted from blood, collected at week 4, from a patient treated with tofacitinib. The chain has TRBV7-7 and TRBJ2-1; D tentatively reads TRBD1 or TRBD2 (5 bases each). The receptor comes from a human donor with alopecia areata. The CDR3 coding sequence is TGTGCTAGCAGCCCTTATCCAAGGGACGGATACAATGAGCAGTTCTTC. It codes for CASSPYPRDGYNEQFF. The full variable domain, rest sourced from reference TRBV7-7 and TRBJ2-1, is GAGVSQSPRYKVTKRGQDVTLRCDPISSHATLYWYQQALGQGPEFLTYFNYEAQPDKSGLPSDRFSAERPEGSISTLTIQRTEQRDSAMYRCASSPYPRDGYNEQFFGPGTRLTVL.